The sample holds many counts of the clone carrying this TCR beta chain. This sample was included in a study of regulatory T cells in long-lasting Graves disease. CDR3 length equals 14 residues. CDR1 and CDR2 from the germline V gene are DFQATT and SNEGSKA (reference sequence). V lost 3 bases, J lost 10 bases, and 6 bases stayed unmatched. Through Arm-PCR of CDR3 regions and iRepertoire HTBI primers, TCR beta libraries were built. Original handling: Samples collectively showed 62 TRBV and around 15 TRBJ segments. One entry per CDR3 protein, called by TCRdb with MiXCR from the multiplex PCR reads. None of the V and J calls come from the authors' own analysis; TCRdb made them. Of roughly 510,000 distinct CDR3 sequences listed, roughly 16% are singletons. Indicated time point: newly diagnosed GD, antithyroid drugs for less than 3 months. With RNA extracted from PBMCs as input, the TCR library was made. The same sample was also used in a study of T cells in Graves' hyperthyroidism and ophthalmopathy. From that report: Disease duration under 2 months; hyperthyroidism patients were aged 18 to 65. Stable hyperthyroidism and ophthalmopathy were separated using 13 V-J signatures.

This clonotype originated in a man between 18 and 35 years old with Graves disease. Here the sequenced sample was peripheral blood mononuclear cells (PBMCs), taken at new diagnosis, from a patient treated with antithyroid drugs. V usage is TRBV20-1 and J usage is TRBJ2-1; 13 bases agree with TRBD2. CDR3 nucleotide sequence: TGCAGTGCTAGCGGACTAGCGGGAGTACTGGAGCAGTTCTTC. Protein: CSASGLAGVLEQFF.